This T cell receptor beta chain is from a study of vaccination and CD4 T cells after COVID-19. Sequencing of cultured CD4+ T cell DNA used the Oncomine TCR Beta short-read assay. Cultured CD4+ T cells were the source of extracted genomic DNA. Using its own MiXCR run on the PCR reads, TCRdb lists one record per CDR3 protein. The sample carries some 10,000 distinct CDR3 sequences, approximately 45% recorded once. This CDR3 is built from 18 residues. Germline V gene data show CDR1 as MNHEY and CDR2 as SVGEGT. Trimming removed 6 bases from V and 0 bases from J; junction bases left unmatched: 14. The sample's treatment: approximately 9-day PBMC culture with coronavirus spike peptide pools or control peptides (ViraFEST assay). CD4+ T cells of the unexposed donor were collected before the COVID-19 pandemic (2011-2018). On this clonotype: Its antigen is still unknown.

The origin of this receptor is a human donor in good health. This chain links TRBV6-2 or TRBV6-3 with TRBJ2-4; 7 bases line up with TRBD1. Sequences were obtained from CD4+ T cells from blood, cultured in vitro. The CDR3 DNA reads as TGTGCCAGCAGCCTTACGACAGGGAATCGGGCAGCCAAAAACATTCAGTACTTC. It codes for CASSLTTGNRAAKNIQYF.